These T cell receptor beta chains were read from a single sample in a study of blood T cells in healthy people across ages. TCRdb re-called the 5' RACE reads through MiXCR, storing one row per CDR3 protein. The sample lists about 1.5 million distinct CDR3 sequences, 35% to 45% occurring once. Sequenced input: blood. The receptors stem from a woman aged 18 to 35 in good health. CDR3s include the opening cysteine and the closing phenylalanine or tryptophan. D genes are given only for firm matches. Size values are once, few and many counts, or a class for expanded clones, and some rows have none.

v_gene	d_gene	abundance	j_gene	CDR3nt	CDR3aa
TRBV7-9	NA	NA	TRBJ2-3	TGTGCCAGCAGCTTAGGGTCCCAGGGATTGGATACGCAGTATTTT	CASSLGSQGLDTQYF
TRBV7-2	TRBD2	NA	TRBJ2-1	TGTGCCAGCAGCTTAATCGGGAGGGTGGGGGGCAATGAGCAGTTCTTC	CASSLIGRVGGNEQFF
TRBV12-3/TRBV12-4	TRBD2	few	TRBJ2-7	TGTGCCAGCAGTTTGGACCCTCCGGGACTAGCGGGAGGGACCTACGAGCAGTACTTC	CASSLDPPGLAGGTYEQYF
TRBV13	TRBD1	NA	TRBJ1-4	TGTGCCAGCAGCAACCGACAGGGGGCGCGTGAAAAACTGTTTTTT	CASSNRQGAREKLFF
TRBV6-5	NA	NA	TRBJ2-7	TGTGCCAGCAGTTCCCCCCGGGTGGGCGGACAAGGCGAGCAGTACTTC	CASSSPRVGGQGEQYF
TRBV11-1	TRBD1	NA	TRBJ2-6	TGTGCCAGCAGCTTAGACGGAGGACAGGCAGCCTCTGGGGCCAACGTCCTGACTTTC	CASSLDGGQAASGANVLTF
TRBV2	NA	NA	TRBJ2-3	TGTGCCAGCAGCGAACGCAGCCCTAGCACAGATACGCAGTATTTT	CASSERSPSTDTQYF
TRBV29-1	TRBD1	NA	TRBJ1-1	TGCAACGTTGTCCAGGGGGAAACTGAAGCTTTCTTT	CNVVQGETEAFF
TRBV7-9	NA	few	TRBJ1-2	TGTGCCAGCAGCTTAGGAATGGATGGCTACACCTTC	CASSLGMDGYTF
TRBV29-1	NA	NA	TRBJ2-7	TGCAGCGTTGTGGGGCAGGTGGCCTCCGAGCAGTACTTC	CSVVGQVASEQYF
TRBV4-3	NA	NA	TRBJ1-4	TGCGCCAGCAGCCAAGACCCCTACAATGAAAAACTGTTTTTT	CASSQDPYNEKLFF
TRBV5-1	NA	NA	TRBJ2-1	TGCGCCACCCATGGCGGTCCGCTGTACAATGAGCAGTTCTTC	CATHGGPLYNEQFF
TRBV20-1	NA	NA	TRBJ1-2	TGCAGTGCTGGGGCCCAGGGGCGTCCAGCTAACTATGGCTACACCTTC	CSAGAQGRPANYGYTF
TRBV4-1	TRBD2	NA	TRBJ2-4	TGCGCCAGCAGCCCGTTAGCGGGGCTAGCCAAAAACATTCAGTACTTC	CASSPLAGLAKNIQYF
TRBV6-6	NA	NA	TRBJ1-2	TGTGCCAGCAGTTCCGGGGGGGCAACTAACTATGGCTACACCTTC	CASSSGGATNYGYTF
TRBV29-1	NA	NA	TRBJ2-1	TGCAGCGTTGCGGCTGGGGGTGGACAAGAGACGCAGTTCTTC	CSVAAGGGQETQFF
TRBV12-3/TRBV12-4	NA	NA	TRBJ2-1	TGTGCCAGCAGTGGGGGACTCCCTCTAGATGAGCAGTTCTTC	CASSGGLPLDEQFF
TRBV7-6	TRBD2	NA	TRBJ2-5	TGTGCCAGCAGCAGGGAGGGAGGAGAGACCCAGTACTTC	CASSREGGETQYF
TRBV12-3/TRBV12-4	NA	many	TRBJ2-7	TGTGCCAGCAGCCTCACGTCGGGTTCGCTCGCCGAGCAGTACTTC	CASSLTSGSLAEQYF
TRBV27	NA	few	TRBJ2-7	TGTGCCGTTAAAGGAATCTACGAGCAGTACTTC	CAVKGIYEQYF
TRBV3-1	NA	NA	TRBJ2-7	TGTGCCAGCAGCCCAGGGTTCCCCTACGAGCAGTACTTC	CASSPGFPYEQYF
TRBV12-3/TRBV12-4	TRBD2	NA	TRBJ2-1	TGTGCCAGCAGTCCCCGGGGGACTAGCGGGGCATACAATGAGCAGTTCTTC	CASSPRGTSGAYNEQFF
TRBV9	NA	NA	TRBJ2-5	TGTGCCAGCAGCGTAGAGTGGTCGGCAGAGACCCAGTACTTC	CASSVEWSAETQYF
TRBV6-5	NA	NA	TRBJ1-1	TGTGCCAGCAGAGGGACACGGAACACTGAAGCTTTCTTT	CASRGTRNTEAFF
TRBV7-2	NA	NA	TRBJ2-6	TGTGCCAGCAGCCCCCAGGGCGGGGCTGGGGCCAACGTCCTGACTTTC	CASSPQGGAGANVLTF